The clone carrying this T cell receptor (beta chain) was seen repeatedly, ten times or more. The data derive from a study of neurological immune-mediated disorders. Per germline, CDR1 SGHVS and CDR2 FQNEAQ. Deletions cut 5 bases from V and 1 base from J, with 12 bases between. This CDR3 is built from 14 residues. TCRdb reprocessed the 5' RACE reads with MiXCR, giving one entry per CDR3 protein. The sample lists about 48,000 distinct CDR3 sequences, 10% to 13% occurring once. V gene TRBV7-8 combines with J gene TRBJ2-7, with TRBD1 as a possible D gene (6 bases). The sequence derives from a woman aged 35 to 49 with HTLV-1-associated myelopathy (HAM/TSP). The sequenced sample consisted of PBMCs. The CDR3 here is CASSPSGQSYEQYF. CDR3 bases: TGTGCCAGCAGCCCAAGCGGACAGTCCTACGAGCAGTACTTC. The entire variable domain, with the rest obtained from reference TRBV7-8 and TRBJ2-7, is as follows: GAGVSQSPRYKVAKRGQDVALRCDPISGHVSLFWYQQALGQGPEFLTYFQNEAQLDKSGLPSDRFFAERPEGSVSTLKIQRTQQEDSAVYLCASSPSGQSYEQYFGPGTRLTVT.